Below are 21 T cell receptor beta chains sequenced from a single sample in a study of T cells in Graves' hyperthyroidism and ophthalmopathy (dated by TCRdb to about 2019). Libraries were constructed by multiplex PCR. The data were produced on an Illumina HiSeq 2000. The TCR beta CDR3 regions were amplified from RNA transcripts. A first-round RT-PCR of the TCR CDR3 used the HTBI primer set with the Qiagen OneStep RT-PCR kit. The public reads were reprocessed in TCRdb via fastp at Q25 and MiXCR, keeping in-frame beta chains. Identical CDR3 proteins give one entry, which carries the most common genes and DNA. Within this sample are around 450,000 distinct CDR3 sequences, with around 15% of them counted one time only. The ten largest clonotypes hold 5% to 6% of the sample. Sequencing used blood. The receptors come from a woman under 30 with Graves' hyperthyroidism.

This clonotype was seen ten or more times. CDR3 in amino acids: CASSSDTASNQPQHF. CDR3 bases: TGTGCCAGCAGTTCAGACACCGCGAGCAATCAGCCCCAGCATTTT. V usage is TRBV28 and J usage is TRBJ1-5; D not certain. Germline V gene lookup returns CDR1 MDHEN and CDR2 SYDVKM. V was shortened by 4 bases and J by 1 base, with 11 bases between the two germline ends. CDR3 size: 15 residues.

The sample holds a few counts of this clonotype. The rearrangement joins TRBV5-7 to TRBJ2-1; D gene uncertain. TRBV5-7 belongs to the ORF category, with a function that is uncertain. The V and J ends lost 6 bases and 1 base respectively, with 11 bases between them. This CDR3 comprises 14 residues. The CDR3, as DNA: TGTGCCAGCATCTCCGGCCAATCCTACAATGAGCAGTTCTTC. Amino acid sequence: CASISGQSYNEQFF.

The V call is TRBV30, the J call TRBJ1-4; 7 positions match TRBD1. The V gene end was trimmed by 3 bases and the J gene end by 0 bases; junction bases not matched to a gene: 7. CDR1 is GTSNPN, CDR2 SVGIG, per germline (reference sequence). The CDR3 spans 16 residues. CDR3 in amino acids: CAWRETGEATNEKLFF. In nucleotides, the CDR3 is TGTGCCTGGAGAGAAACAGGGGAAGCAACTAATGAAAAACTGTTTTTT.

This chain uses TRBV11-2 with TRBJ1-2; D might be TRBD1 (5 bases). The CDR3 is 15 residues long. Trimming took 1 base from V and 3 from J, leaving 12 bases between them. The germline V gene has CDR1 SGHAT and CDR2 FQNNGV. Here the CDR3 DNA reads TGTGCCAGCAGCTTAGGGGGCTCAGCCTACTATGGCTACACCTTC. Translated: CASSLGGSAYYGYTF.

In its sample, this clonotype was seen many times. V gene TRBV27 combines with J gene TRBJ2-7; D is perhaps TRBD1 (6 bases). Germline V CDR1 and CDR2: MNHEY, SMNVEV (reference sequence). With 5 bases removed from V and 0 bases from J, the gap between germline ends came to 8 bases. The CDR3 runs 13 residues. The CDR3 DNA reads TGTGCCAGCAGTATAGGGGGCTCCTACGAGCAGTACTTC. This translates into CASSIGGSYEQYF.

This clonotype showed up many times. The chain employs TRBV20-1 and TRBJ1-1; 8 nucleotides agree with TRBD1. Unmatched junction bases numbered 3, after V lost 6 bases and J lost 0 bases. Germline lookup yields CDR1 DFQATT and CDR2 SNEGSKA (reference sequence). The CDR3 totals 13 residues. The CDR3 region has the DNA TGCAGTGCGGACAGGGTAATGAACACTGAAGCTTTCTTT. Translated: CSADRVMNTEAFF.

This clonotype was seen repeatedly, ten times or more. The chain uses TRBV20-1 and TRBJ2-1; TRBD1 agrees at 8 bases. The CDR3 is 13 residues long. From germline, CDR1 is DFQATT and CDR2 SNEGSKA (reference sequence). The J segment lost 6 bases and the V segment lost 5 bases, leaving 6 bases of the junction unmatched. The CDR3 loop is CSAAQGVRNEQFF. The CDR3 region has the DNA TGCAGTGCTGCACAGGGGGTCCGCAATGAGCAGTTCTTC.

This clonotype was observed many times. The chain combines TRBV30 with TRBJ2-7; TRBD1 aligns across 7 bases. Germline loops: CDR1 GTSNPN, CDR2 SVGIG (reference sequence). The CDR3 contains 14 residues. The V gene end was trimmed by 5 bases and the J gene end by 6 bases; junction bases not matched to a gene: 13. CDR3 amino acids: CAWDHQQGVAEQYF. The CDR3 DNA is TGTGCCTGGGACCACCAGCAGGGGGTTGCCGAGCAGTACTTC.

The table lists this clonotype with many counts. The CDR3 nucleotides read TGTGCCAGCAGTTACCAGGGTACCCACGAGCAGTACTTC. It encodes CASSYQGTHEQYF. The chain recombines TRBV6-5 with TRBJ2-7, with D maybe TRBD1 (5 bases). V was cut by 2 bases and J by 5 bases, with 10 bases left in between. The CDR3 totals 13 residues. CDR1 MNHEY and CDR2 SVGAGI come from the germline V gene.

As to this clonotype: This may come from a read error, since a much larger clone is one base off. The chain links TRBV20-1 to TRBJ1-5; D ambiguous. This CDR3 region has 12 residues. Trimming stripped 3 bases from V and 6 bases from J, with 9 bases between. CDR1 is DFQATT and CDR2 is SNEGSKA in the germline V gene (reference sequence). The DNA for the CDR3 is TGCAGTGCTAGGTTGCAATCTCAGCCCCAGCATTTT. Protein: CSARLQSQPQHF.

V is TRBV5-1 and J is TRBJ1-5, with a tentative D call TRBD1 (6 bases). The CDR3 length is 14 residues. Trimming took off 2 bases at V and 3 bases at J, with 9 bases between the two ends. The germline V gene encodes CDR1 SGHRS and CDR2 YFSETQ. As DNA, the CDR3 is TGCGCCAGCAGCTTAGGACAGTTCAATCAGCCCCAGCATTTT. This gives the protein CASSLGQFNQPQHF.

This clonotype was detected many times. The rearrangement links TRBV7-3 to TRBJ2-1; possible D gene TRBD2, 6 bases. The CDR3 sequence is 14 residues long. Germline V lookup: CDR1 SGHTA, CDR2 FQGTGA. V lost 2 bases, J lost 10 bases, and 15 bases lay in between. DNA for the CDR3: TGTGCCAGCAGCTTAGGCGGAGGGCTCAGGGAGCAGTTCTTC. It translates to CASSLGGGLREQFF. Combining the CDR3 with reference TRBV7-3 and TRBJ2-1 gives the whole variable domain GAGVSQTPSNKVTEKGKYVELRCDPISGHTALYWYRQSLGQGPEFLIYFQGTGAADDSGLPNDRFFAVRPEGSVSTLKIQRTERGDSAVYLCASSLGGGLREQFFGPGTRLTVL.

This clonotype was detected many times. The rearrangement uses TRBV12-5 and TRBJ2-2, with D unresolved. Looked up from germline, CDR1 is LGHNT and CDR2 is FRNRAP. Trimming cost V 7 bases and J 6 bases, with 9 bases left between them. This CDR3 has 12 amino acids. Here the CDR3 reads CASAIRSGELFF. Written as DNA, the CDR3 is TGTGCTAGTGCCATCAGATCCGGGGAGCTGTTTTTT.

This clonotype appeared many times. The chain couples TRBV9 to TRBJ2-2, with D possibly TRBD2 on 5 matching bases. Germline V gene sequence: CDR1 SGDLS, CDR2 YYNGEE. V lost 0 bases to trimming and J lost 6 bases, with 9 bases between them. The CDR3 totals 14 residues. The CDR3: CASSVAASPGELFF. The CDR3 DNA reads TGTGCCAGCAGCGTAGCAGCTAGCCCCGGGGAGCTGTTTTTT.

This clonotype has a handful of counts. The chain combines TRBV6-1 with TRBJ2-3; a weak D match, TRBD2 (6 bases). This CDR3 has 16 residues. The V gene's germline CDR1 is MNHNS and CDR2 SASEGT. Trimming stripped 2 bases from V and 5 bases from J, with 17 bases between. In DNA, the CDR3 is TGTGCCAGCAGTGAAAGTGCTAGCCGGAGGGTAGATACGCAGTATTTT. Protein: CASSESASRRVDTQYF.

This clonotype was found a few times. This chain links TRBV12-3 or TRBV12-4 with TRBJ2-1; no clear D. V was trimmed by 1 base and J by 7 bases, leaving 8 bases between them. This CDR3 contains 13 residues. As DNA, the CDR3 is TGTGCCAGCAGTTTAGTAGATAAGAATGAGCAGTTCTTC. It specifies CASSLVDKNEQFF.

This clonotype was seen many times. The chain has TRBV6-1 and TRBJ1-1; D ambiguous. The V gene's germline CDR1 is MNHNS and CDR2 SASEGT. The length of the CDR3 is 15 residues. Trimming stripped 5 bases from V and 1 base from J, with 14 bases between. The CDR3, as DNA: TGTGCCAGCAGTTCAACGGTCACGGGGAACACTGAAGCTTTCTTT. This gives the protein CASSSTVTGNTEAFF.

This clonotype was recorded at least ten times. The chain joins TRBV6-1 to TRBJ2-5, with D possibly matching TRBD1 (6 bases). With 6 bases removed from V and 1 base from J, the gap between germline ends came to 18 bases. Germline-derived CDR1 and CDR2 are MNHNS and SASEGT. The CDR3 runs 16 residues. As DNA, the CDR3 is TGTGCCAGCAGCCCCCCAAGGCAGGGGAGCCAAGAGACCCAGTACTTC. This translates into CASSPPRQGSQETQYF.

This clonotype was detected many times. Written as DNA, the CDR3 is TGCGCCAGCAGCCTCGGAGGGTTCAATGAGCAGTTCTTC. Translated, it gives CASSLGGFNEQFF. The V call is TRBV5-1, the J call TRBJ2-1, with D perhaps TRBD2 (6 bases). V lost 4 bases and J 6 bases, leaving 11 bases between the germline ends. The germline gives CDR1 SGHRS, CDR2 YFSETQ. The CDR3 runs to 13 residues.

The chain carries TRBV29-1 and TRBJ2-1, with 9 bases matching TRBD2. V lost 3 bases, J lost 3 bases, and 3 bases stayed unmatched. The CDR3 has 14 residues. Germline V gene sequence: CDR1 SQVTM, CDR2 ANQGSEA. CDR3 nucleotide sequence: TGCAGCGTTGATGTAGCGGGGGTCTACAATGAGCAGTTCTTC. It translates to CSVDVAGVYNEQFF.

The chain uses TRBV7-9 and TRBJ2-5; the match to TRBD1 covers 7 bases. The CDR3 spans 12 residues. V shed 5 bases and J 13 bases; nucleotides not matched to a gene: 10. CDR1 is SEHNR, CDR2 FQNEAQ, per germline (reference sequence). The CDR3 sequence: CASSHPAGGMYF. In DNA form, the CDR3 reads TGTGCCAGCAGCCACCCGGCAGGGGGTATGTACTTC. The full variable domain, its missing parts supplied by reference TRBV7-9 and TRBJ2-5, is DTGVSQNPRHKITKRGQNVTFRCDPISEHNRLYWYRQTLGQGPEFLTYFQNEAQLEKSRLLSDRFSAERPKGSFSTLEIQRTEQGDSAMYLCASSHPAGGMYFGPGTRLLVL.